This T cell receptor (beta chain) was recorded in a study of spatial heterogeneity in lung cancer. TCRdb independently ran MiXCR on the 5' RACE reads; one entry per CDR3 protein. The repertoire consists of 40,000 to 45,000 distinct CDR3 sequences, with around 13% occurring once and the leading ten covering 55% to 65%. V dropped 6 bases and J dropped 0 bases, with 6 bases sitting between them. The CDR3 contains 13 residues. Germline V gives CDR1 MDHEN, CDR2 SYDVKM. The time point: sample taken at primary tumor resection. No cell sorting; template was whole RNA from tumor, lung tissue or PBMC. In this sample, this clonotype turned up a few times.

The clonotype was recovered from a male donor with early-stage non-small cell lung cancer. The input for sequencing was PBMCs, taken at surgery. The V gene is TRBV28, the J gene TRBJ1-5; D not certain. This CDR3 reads CASRTDSNQPQHF. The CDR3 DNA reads TGTGCCAGCAGAACGGATAGCAATCAGCCCCAGCATTTT.